This entry describes one T cell receptor beta chain. Its antigen is undetermined. MiXCR was run by TCRdb on the 5' RACE reads, yielding one entry per CDR3 protein. The sample has fewer than 500,000 distinct CDR3 sequences; around 20% are singletons. The sample belongs to a study of T cells after yellow fever vaccination. Study observations and caveats: Sorted repertoires could include abundant contaminating clonotypes from bulk cells.

CDR3 length: 14 amino acids. Germline V gene sequence: CDR1 LGHNA, CDR2 YNFKEQ. V lost 1 base and J 2 bases, leaving 8 bases between the germline ends. Source: PBMCs, taken before the yellow fever booster vaccination. The sequence came from a man younger than 35 who received the YFV17D yellow fever vaccine. The chain links TRBV4-2 to TRBJ2-5, with D possibly being TRBD2 (6 bases). The chain's CDR3 is CASSQGGEQETQYF. In DNA, the CDR3 is TGTGCCAGCAGCCAAGGCGGGGAACAAGAGACCCAGTACTTC.